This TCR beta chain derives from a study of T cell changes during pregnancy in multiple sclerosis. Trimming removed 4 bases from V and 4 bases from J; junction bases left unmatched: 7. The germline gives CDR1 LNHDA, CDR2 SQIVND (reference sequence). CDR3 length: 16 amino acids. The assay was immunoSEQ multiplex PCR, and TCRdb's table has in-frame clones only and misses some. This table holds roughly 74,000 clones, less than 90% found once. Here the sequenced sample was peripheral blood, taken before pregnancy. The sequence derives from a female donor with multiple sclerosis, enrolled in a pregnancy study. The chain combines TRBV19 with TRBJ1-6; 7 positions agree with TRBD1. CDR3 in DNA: TGTGCCAGTAGTACGCCGGGACAGCCTTATAATTCACCCCTCCACTTT. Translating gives CASSTPGQPYNSPLHF.